These T cell receptor beta chains were read from a single sample in a study of blood T cell repertoires in COVID-19. This table comes from immunoSEQ multiplex PCR, and its TCRdb copy is limited to in-frame clones, with some not included. This sample has about 89,000 clones, with roughly 80% found just once. Sequenced input: peripheral blood. These TCRs come from a woman of 80 years or more with acute or convalescent COVID-19. Each CDR3 is given with its conserved first and last residue. D genes are given only for firm matches. Size values are once, few and many counts, or a class for expanded clones, and some rows have none.

TRBD1 | TRBJ1-2 | . | TRBV19 | TGTGCCAGTAGACAACCCGGACAGGGAGGCTATGGCTACACCTTC | CASRQPGQGGYGYTF
. | TRBJ1-5 | . | TRBV7-2 | TGTGCCAGCAGCTTAACAGTAACTAGCAATCAGCCCCAGCATTTT | CASSLTVTSNQPQHF
. | TRBJ2-7 | . | TRBV7-3 | TGTGCCAGCAGCTCGACAGGAGAATACGAGCAGTACTTC | CASSSTGEYEQYF
. | TRBJ1-5 | few | TRBV28 | TGTGCCAGCAGTTATACAGGGTCTTCTCAGCCCCAGCATTTT | CASSYTGSSQPQHF
TRBD1 | TRBJ2-7 | . | TRBV2 | TGTGCCAGCAGTTCAGACAGGGGCCCCTACGAGCAGTACTTC | CASSSDRGPYEQYF
. | TRBJ1-2 | . | TRBV5-6 | TGTGCCAGCAGCGAGCGGGGGGTAGACTATGGCTACACCTTC | CASSERGVDYGYTF
. | TRBJ2-5 | . | TRBV29-1 | TGCAGCGTTGAAGATCGGTTGGGGCGAGAGACCCAGTACTTC | CSVEDRLGRETQYF
. | TRBJ1-4 | few | TRBV2 | TGTGCCAGCAGTCGCGGCGGCACAACTAATGAAAAACTGTTTTTT | CASSRGGTTNEKLFF
TRBD1 | TRBJ1-2 | . | TRBV20-1 | TGCAGTGCTAGTACAGGGGCCAAGGCCAACTATGGCTACACCTTC | CSASTGAKANYGYTF
TRBD1 | TRBJ1-3 | . | TRBV30 | TGTGCCTGGAGTCCCCCCAGGGGGCTCGGAAACACCATATATTTT | CAWSPPRGLGNTIYF